This TCR beta chain was sequenced for a study of CD8+ T cells in alopecia areata (dated by TCRdb to 2017 to 2018). Study-level background: In both human patients and the C3H/HeJ mouse model, the study applied high-throughput TCRbeta sequencing to look at T cell clonal expansion in alopecia areata. TCRbeta CDR3 regions were amplified by immunoSEQ multiplex PCR with 35 Vbeta forward and 13 Jbeta reverse primers. On the human side, TCRbeta sequencing was run on scalp tissue and on sorted CD4+ and CD8+ peripheral blood T cells from healthy controls and from alopecia areata patients with either patchy or totalis/universalis disease. Scalp clonality was compared across normal scalp (n=4), patchy alopecia areata scalp (n=8), and alopecia totalis/universalis scalp (n=8). RNA was obtained with the PAXgene miRNA kit for fixed scalp, the miRNeasy kit for PBMCs, and the RNeasy kit for mouse skin.

Library construction relied on the immunoSEQ multiplex PCR assay. For TCR sequencing, RNA was extracted from every sample and reverse transcribed into cDNA to serve as template. First-strand cDNA was synthesized using SuperScript III with a 2:1 mix of oligo-dT and random hexamers. A synthetic immune receptor repertoire was used to gauge amplification bias, and whatever bias remained was removed computationally. The study's own analysis went as follows. Raw reads were preprocessed for error removal, and CDR3 was defined according to IMGT conventions as running from the conserved cysteine to phenylalanine. Clonality was calculated as 1 minus Shannon entropy normalized by log2 of the number of productive unique TCRs. Scalp TCRbeta sequences were cross-referenced with sorted blood CD4 and CD8 repertoires so that the CD4 or CD8 identity of scalp clones could be inferred. TCRdb took this table from immuneACCESS and kept in-frame rearrangements with V and J called. Such tables lack part of the clones; where checked against another copy, unresolved V genes explain under half of the gap, and the rest is unexplained. V, J and clone size reflect that table, while D and trimming were determined from the DNA. This sample has around 210,000 clones in its table, and more than 55% of those were observed once. Clones ranked in the top ten supply 4% to 6% of the sample.

PBMCs were isolated by density centrifugation and stained for CD3, CD4 and CD8, and CD4+ and CD8+ T cells were sorted on a FACSAria. Unaffected controls provided scalp biopsies and blood samples. As regards this clone: Its antigen is unknown. The record has no base qualities; no much larger clone is one base away.

Summary of the overall study and its limitations: Shared TCR sequences between patients were less evident than in mice, which may be partly attributable to HLA diversity in the patient population. Scalp TCR repertoire analysis is complicated because resident alphabeta T cells in normal human skin are also sequenced, whereas mouse skin is dominated by gammadelta T cells. Compared with normal scalp, lesional scalp had higher clonality and more expanded CD8+ clones, particularly in alopecia totalis/universalis, a pattern that suggests antigenic drive.

Reading from cysteine to phenylalanine, the CDR3 counts 17 amino acids. Just the 51-base CDR3 DNA is kept, in frame starting at base 1. As encoded in the germline V gene (reference sequence), CDR1 is SEHNR while CDR2 is FQNEAQ. V drops 4 bases and J drops 0 bases, leaving 17 bases in between. The source material was CD8+ T cells sorted from blood. This clonotype was sampled from a human donor in good health. The V and J genes are TRBV7-9 and TRBJ2-3; the D segment is perhaps TRBD1 or TRBD2, each sharing 6 matched bases. CDR3 region: CASSSALGGHSTDTQYF. In nucleotides, the sequence is TGTGCCAGCAGCTCTGCCTTGGGGGGCCATAGCACAGATACGCAGTATTTT. The variable domain in full, with residues beyond the CDR3 obtained from the reference TRBV7-9 and TRBJ2-3 genes, is DTGVSQNPRHKITKRGQNVTFRCDPISEHNRLYWYRQTLGQGPEFLTYFQNEAQLEKSRLLSDRFSAERPKGSFSTLEIQRTEQGDSAMYLCASSSALGGHSTDTQYFGPGTRLTVL.